These 5 T cell receptor beta chains came from one sample sequenced in a study of blood T cell repertoires in COVID-19. Some clones are missing from TCRdb's copy, which holds only in-frame ones; the method was immunoSEQ multiplex PCR. The top ten clones hold 4.5% to 5% of a sample with fewer than 120,000 clones, roughly 85% of them seen once. Sequenced sample: peripheral blood. These receptors all come from a human donor in a cohort sampled during active COVID-19.

V is TRBV7-2 and J is TRBJ1-2; D is uncertain. The germline gives CDR1 SGHTA, CDR2 FQGNSA. The CDR3 extends over 13 amino acids. The V end lost 5 bases, the J end lost 7 bases, and 14 bases lay between the germline ends. The CDR3 protein is CASSLQTEIGYTF. The CDR3 DNA reads as TGTGCCAGCAGCCTACAAACAGAGATTGGCTACACCTTC.

This rearrangement joins TRBV29-1 to TRBJ2-5, with 10 bases identical to TRBD1. V lost 1 base and J lost 2; bases outside the gene matches: 4. The CDR3 totals 15 residues. Germline-derived CDR1 and CDR2 are SQVTM and ANQGSEA. As DNA, the CDR3 is TGCAGCGTTGAAGGGGGGACAGGGGAACAAGAGACCCAGTACTTC. Protein: CSVEGGTGEQETQYF.

This clone was counted many times. The chain is built from TRBV6-2 or TRBV6-3 and TRBJ2-7, with D hard to call. V gave up 0 bases and J gave up 2 bases, with 17 bases separating them. The CDR3 covers 17 residues. The germline V gene has CDR1 MNHEY and CDR2 SVGEGT. The CDR3 reads CASSYSFHDNPPYEQYF. CDR3 sequence (DNA): TGTGCCAGCAGTTACTCGTTCCACGACAACCCCCCCTACGAGCAGTACTTC.

This clone appeared once. The V gene is TRBV7-9, the J gene TRBJ2-7; 10 bases match TRBD1. The CDR3 totals 15 residues. V dropped 3 bases and J dropped 11; count of bases not matched to a gene: 13. Germline CDR1 is SEHNR and CDR2 is FQNEAQ (reference sequence). Here the CDR3 DNA reads TGTGCCAGCAGCTTGGGGACAGGGGAACCAAAAATGGAGTACTTC. This translates into CASSLGTGEPKMEYF. Combining the CDR3 with reference TRBV7-9 and TRBJ2-7 gives the whole variable domain DTGVSQNPRHKITKRGQNVTFRCDPISEHNRLYWYRQTLGQGPEFLTYFQNEAQLEKSRLLSDRFSAERPKGSFSTLEIQRTEQGDSAMYLCASSLGTGEPKMEYFGPGTRLTVT.

The V call is TRBV5-1, the J call TRBJ2-7; the D gene is possibly TRBD1 (6 bases). The V gene lost 2 bases and the J gene lost 7 bases, with 16 bases spanning the gap. Germline CDR1 reads SGHRS; CDR2 reads YFSETQ. The CDR3 has 14 residues. The CDR3 DNA follows: TGCGCCAGCAGCTTACCAACAGGGTCTAGGGAGCAGTACTTC. It encodes CASSLPTGSREQYF.